These T cell receptor beta chains were read from a single sample in a study of vaccination effects on CD4 cells after COVID-19. Clones were sequenced by immunoSEQ multiplex PCR, and TCRdb holds only the in-frame ones, with some missing. The repertoire holds about 59,000 clones, with around 78% as singletons. No antigens are known for them. The source was CD4+ T cells from PBMCs cultured with HCoV-OC43 spike peptides, collected after COVID-19 vaccination. Receptor source: a human donor who received a COVID-19 vaccine. Each CDR3 is given without its conserved first and last residue. Each record gives: CDR3 protein, J gene, V gene.

ASSQPSGGGTDTQY,TRBJ2-3,TRBV5-1
ASSEPERGQQTQY,TRBJ2-5,TRBV10-2
ASSHGGGGTDTQY,TRBJ2-3,TRBV4-2
ASSLQGYNQPQH,TRBJ1-5,TRBV7-2
ASSKWGRVETQY,TRBJ2-5,TRBV19
ASRAGRDQGAF,TRBJ1-1,TRBV6-6
ASRLQGGYGYT,TRBJ1-2,TRBV4-1
ASSTLQGVNTEAF,TRBJ1-1,TRBV5-1
ASSTYTVNGGEKLF,TRBJ1-4,TRBV19
ASSEGGGREKLF,TRBJ1-4,TRBV2
ASREGRLGTEAF,TRBJ1-1,TRBV6-5
ASSAPAGGQPDTQY,TRBJ2-3,TRBV9
SVVLGVSNQPQH,TRBJ1-5,TRBV29-1
ASSFRENTEAF,TRBJ1-1,TRBV4-3
ASSMPGRTEAF,TRBJ1-1,TRBV6-6
SVDRDRNLAQY,TRBJ2-5,TRBV29-1